The 30 T cell receptor beta chains below come from one sample, sequenced in a study of T-cell reconstitution after alpha-beta-depleted transplantation in children. Library preparation (for TCRbeta) was performed with unique molecular identifiers. TCRdb re-called the PCR reads with MiXCR, one entry per CDR3 protein. The data contain some 550,000 distinct CDR3 sequences, about 21% of them singletons. The sample was PBMCs, mostly from graft donor cells, taken 360 days after TCRalphabeta/CD19-depleted stem cell transplant. Source of these receptors: a boy in the first two years of life who had a stem cell transplant for acute myeloid leukemia, so the T cells may come from the graft donor.

The chain joins TRBV20-1 to TRBJ1-5; TRBD1 might be the D (5 bases). V dropped 1 base and J dropped 0 bases, with 10 bases sitting between them. Germline lookup yields CDR1 DFQATT and CDR2 SNEGSKA (reference sequence). The CDR3 runs 15 residues. CDR3 bases: TGCAGTGCTAGAGGTGGGACTGCTAGCAATCAGCCCCAGCATTTT. Translation: CSARGGTASNQPQHF.

This clonotype has only a few counts. V usage is TRBV5-4 and J usage is TRBJ2-5; 10 nucleotides match TRBD2. V lost 0 bases, J lost 5 bases, and 7 bases stayed unmatched. The CDR3 totals 16 residues. The V gene's germline CDR1 is SGHNT and CDR2 YYREEE (reference sequence). For the CDR3, the DNA is TGTGCCAGCAGCTTGGTTCTAGCGGGGGCGGGGGAGACCCAGTACTTC. This translates into CASSLVLAGAGETQYF.

This clonotype has ten or more counts. The genes are TRBV20-1 and TRBJ2-5; no firm D call. CDR1 is DFQATT, CDR2 SNEGSKA, per germline (reference sequence). The CDR3 runs to 15 residues. Trimming cost V 0 bases and J 0 bases, with 11 bases left between them. In DNA form, the CDR3 reads TGCAGTGCTAGAGATCGTAAGACTTACCAAGAGACCCAGTACTTC. Translated, it gives CSARDRKTYQETQYF.

This clonotype was seen at least ten times. This rearrangement joins TRBV5-1 to TRBJ2-7; unclear D gene. V lost 6 bases to trimming and J lost 3 bases, with 19 bases between them. The CDR3 is 15 residues long. The germline gives CDR1 SGHRS, CDR2 YFSETQ. The CDR3: CASTELPTTNYEQYF. The CDR3 DNA reads as TGCGCCAGCACAGAATTACCCACTACAAACTACGAGCAGTACTTC.

V usage is TRBV12-3 or TRBV12-4 and J usage is TRBJ2-1; 10 nucleotides align to TRBD2. CDR3 size: 17 residues. The J segment lost 7 bases and the V segment lost 7 bases, leaving 16 bases of the junction unmatched. The CDR3 DNA reads as TGTGCCAGCACCCTCCCGTCAGCGGGGGGGCCGGGAAATGAGCAGTTCTTC. Its protein product is CASTLPSAGGPGNEQFF.

This clonotype has only a few counts. The chain recombines TRBV18 with TRBJ1-1; D is perhaps TRBD1 (5 bases). Between the trimmed V and J ends, which lost 1 base and 1 base, there was a span of 13 bases. Germline V CDR1 and CDR2: KGHSH, LQKENI. There are 16 residues in the CDR3. For the CDR3, the DNA is TGTGCCAGCTCACCACGAGGGGACGGCTGGAACACTGAAGCTTTCTTT. Translated: CASSPRGDGWNTEAFF.

This clonotype was detected many times. The chain joins TRBV4-3 to TRBJ2-7; D remains ambiguous. The CDR3 is 16 residues long. V was cut by 0 bases and J by 2 bases, with 14 bases left in between. Germline V lookup: CDR1 LGHNA, CDR2 YSLEER. The CDR3 nucleotides read TGCGCCAGCAGCCAAGAGGAAGCATCTAGGGCCTACGAGCAGTACTTC. The encoded protein is CASSQEEASRAYEQYF.

This clonotype was counted between two and nine times. The CDR3 coding sequence is TGTGCCAGCAGCTCCTGGCCTCGGGCTAGCGGGGTCCAATTAGAGACCCAGTACTTC. Its protein is CASSSWPRASGVQLETQYF. The chain combines TRBV11-2 with TRBJ2-5; 9 nucleotides agree with TRBD2. The junction had 19 bases not matched to a gene; V was cut back by 4 bases and J by 4 bases. This CDR3 spans 19 amino acids. Germline CDR1 is SGHAT and CDR2 is FQNNGV.

This clonotype appeared a few times. The V gene is TRBV12-3 or TRBV12-4, the J gene TRBJ1-5; D remains unclear. With 7 bases removed from V and 3 bases from J, the gap between germline ends came to 19 bases. The CDR3 is 16 amino acids. The CDR3: CASTAGRQEFNQPQHF. For the CDR3, the DNA is TGTGCCAGCACCGCCGGACGGCAAGAGTTCAATCAGCCCCAGCATTTT.

This clonotype has at least ten counts. CDR3 amino acids: CSARLAGFNYNEQFF. As DNA, the CDR3 is TGCAGTGCTAGACTAGCGGGGTTCAACTACAATGAGCAGTTCTTC. The chain carries TRBV20-1 and TRBJ2-1, with 9 positions matching TRBD2. This CDR3 is built from 15 residues. The V gene's germline CDR1 is DFQATT and CDR2 SNEGSKA (reference sequence). V lost 2 bases, J lost 3 bases, and 5 bases stayed unmatched.

V gene TRBV30 combines with J gene TRBJ2-1; a weak D match, TRBD1 (5 bases). The CDR3 loop spans 13 amino acids. V was cut by 7 bases and J by 5 bases, with 15 bases left in between. Per the germline V gene, CDR1 is GTSNPN and CDR2 is SVGIG (reference sequence). The CDR3 DNA follows: TGTGCCTCCCAATTCGACAGCCACAATGAGCAGTTCTTC. Translating gives CASQFDSHNEQFF.

V is TRBV20-1 and J is TRBJ2-3; 8 nucleotides align to TRBD2. The CDR3 covers 17 residues. Trimming removed 5 bases from V and 0 bases from J; junction bases left unmatched: 13. CDR1 is DFQATT and CDR2 is SNEGSKA in the germline V gene (reference sequence). The CDR3 protein is CSAYRFGTRSSTDTQYF. The CDR3 DNA is TGCAGTGCTTACCGCTTCGGGACTAGGTCTAGCACAGATACGCAGTATTTT.

This clonotype was observed at least ten times. V and J are TRBV4-2 and TRBJ1-1; D is unresolved. From germline, CDR1 is LGHNA and CDR2 YNFKEQ. Trimming removed 3 bases at V and 1 base at J, with 12 bases between. There are 15 residues in the CDR3. The CDR3 region is CASSQFAGKNTEAFF. The CDR3 bases are TGTGCCAGCAGCCAGTTTGCGGGGAAGAACACTGAAGCTTTCTTT.

At least ten counts were recorded for this clonotype. The V gene is TRBV6-6, the J gene TRBJ1-1; D is unresolved. This CDR3 region has 11 residues. Germline assignment: CDR1 MNHNY and CDR2 SVGAGI (reference sequence). V was trimmed by 5 bases and J by 11 bases, leaving 12 bases between them. CDR3 residues: CASSREGEAFF. The CDR3 DNA follows: TGTGCCAGCAGTAGGGAGGGTGAGGCTTTCTTT.

This clonotype was seen more than once but under ten times. V gene TRBV4-2 combines with J gene TRBJ2-1, with 9 bases identical to TRBD2. Trimming took 0 bases from V and 2 from J; bases not matched to a gene: 11. The CDR3 sequence is 19 residues long. Germline V gene lookup returns CDR1 LGHNA and CDR2 YNFKEQ. This CDR3 is CASSQDLGASGVTYNEQFF. The DNA of the CDR3 is TGTGCCAGCAGCCAAGATCTAGGGGCTAGCGGGGTGACCTACAATGAGCAGTTCTTC.

At least ten counts were recorded for this clonotype. V and J are TRBV12-3 or TRBV12-4 and TRBJ2-5; 9 bases fit TRBD1. The CDR3 has 17 amino acids. V shed 6 bases, J shed 4 bases, and the junction held 15 bases outside the gene matches. The CDR3 region is CASSPILPGQGSETQYF. CDR3 sequence (DNA): TGTGCCAGCAGCCCTATCCTACCGGGACAGGGCTCAGAGACCCAGTACTTC.

A few counts support this clonotype. This chain links TRBV20-1 with TRBJ1-1; 8 nucleotides line up with TRBD1. Germline V gene data show CDR1 as DFQATT and CDR2 as SNEGSKA (reference sequence). The CDR3 is 13 residues long. V was pared by 6 bases and J by 1 base, with 4 bases of the junction left unmatched. As DNA, the CDR3 is TGCAGTGCACAGGACAGGGCGAACACTGAAGCTTTCTTT. Translating gives CSAQDRANTEAFF.

A single count supports this clonotype. V gene TRBV24-1 combines with J gene TRBJ2-1, with 7 bases matching TRBD1. J gave up 1 base and V 3 bases, and 8 bases lay outside the gene matches. Germline V lookup: CDR1 KGHDR, CDR2 SFDVKD. The CDR3 consists of 17 residues. CDR3 DNA: TGTGCCACCAGTGATGGTAGGACAGGACGGTCCTACAATGAGCAGTTCTTC. It translates to CATSDGRTGRSYNEQFF.

This clonotype has just a few counts. The V gene is TRBV12-3 or TRBV12-4, the J gene TRBJ2-4; D assignment may be TRBD1 or TRBD2 (5 bases each). The CDR3 is 14 amino acids. V lost 6 bases and J lost 5, with 14 bases in between. CDR3 region: CASRDPGPQNIQYF. The CDR3 DNA is TGTGCCAGCAGAGACCCGGGACCCCAAAACATTCAGTACTTC.

Only a few counts were recorded for this clonotype. The chain is built from TRBV7-9 and TRBJ2-5; D might be TRBD2 (5 bases). Trimming stripped 3 bases from V and 3 bases from J, with 11 bases between. This CDR3 contains 14 residues. Germline CDR1 SEHNR, CDR2 FQNEAQ (reference sequence). CDR3 region: CASSFHSVEETQYF. The DNA of the CDR3 is TGTGCCAGCAGCTTTCATAGCGTGGAAGAGACCCAGTACTTC.

In its sample, this clonotype was seen a few times. This chain links TRBV11-3 with TRBJ2-5; D is possibly TRBD1 (6 bases). Per germline, CDR1 SGHNT and CDR2 YENEEA. V lost 3 bases and J 2 bases, leaving 10 bases between the germline ends. There are 14 residues in the CDR3. The DNA of the CDR3 is TGTGCCAGCAGCTTCCTGGACAGTCAAGAGACCCAGTACTTC. This translates into CASSFLDSQETQYF.

The chain employs TRBV7-8 and TRBJ2-3; 10 bases are a match to TRBD2. The germline gives CDR1 SGHVS, CDR2 FQNEAQ. The CDR3 consists of 14 residues. After removal of 8 bases from V and 2 bases from J, the junction contained 4 bases not matched to a gene. The CDR3 is CASGLAGATDTQYF. The CDR3 nucleotides read TGTGCCAGCGGGCTAGCGGGGGCCACAGATACGCAGTATTTT.

This clonotype was picked up a small number of times. The chain uses TRBV3-1 and TRBJ2-2, with 8 positions matching TRBD1. The trim removed 6 bases at V and 5 bases at J, leaving 8 bases unmatched. This CDR3 comprises 15 residues. Germline V gives CDR1 LGHDT, CDR2 YNNKEL (reference sequence). CDR3 in amino acids: CASRKQGVRTGELFF. The CDR3 DNA follows: TGTGCCAGCAGGAAACAGGGGGTGAGAACCGGGGAGCTGTTTTTT.

V is TRBV6-1 and J is TRBJ1-1; possibly TRBD1 for D (5 bases). The V gene's germline CDR1 is MNHNS and CDR2 SASEGT. The CDR3 has 10 residues. The V end was cut by 7 bases, the J end by 8 bases, with 8 bases between. The CDR3 region has the DNA TGTGCCAGCACCGGACACGAAGCTTTCTTT. Protein sequence: CASTGHEAFF.

This clonotype was found a few times. The chain employs TRBV20-1 and TRBJ1-1, with D uncertain. Trimming took 6 bases from V and 7 from J, leaving 18 bases between them. Germline V gene lookup returns CDR1 DFQATT and CDR2 SNEGSKA (reference sequence). The CDR3 sequence is 13 residues long. CDR3 sequence reads: CSAPPVEFIEAFF. DNA of the CDR3: TGCAGTGCCCCCCCTGTGGAATTCATTGAAGCTTTCTTT.

This clonotype was counted at least ten times. V usage is TRBV20-1 and J usage is TRBJ1-3; D is ambiguous. Germline V CDR1 and CDR2: DFQATT, SNEGSKA (reference sequence). The CDR3 loop spans 11 amino acids. Trimming pared 3 bases from V and 4 bases from J, leaving 4 bases between. The CDR3 spells CSARGGNTIYF. The CDR3 bases are TGCAGTGCTAGGGGCGGAAACACCATATATTTT.

This chain connects TRBV18 to TRBJ2-2; D remains ambiguous. Germline CDR1 is KGHSH and CDR2 is LQKENI. V gave up 5 bases and J gave up 0 bases, with 7 bases separating them. The CDR3 has 14 residues. CDR3 sequence reads: CASSRRSNTGELFF. The CDR3 DNA reads as TGTGCCAGCTCAAGGCGGTCGAACACCGGGGAGCTGTTTTTT.

A few counts support this clonotype. The CDR3 sequence: CAISENAPLSGALSTDTQYF. In DNA, the CDR3 is TGTGCCATCAGTGAGAACGCCCCGCTGTCGGGGGCACTTAGCACAGATACGCAGTATTTT. The chain combines TRBV10-3 with TRBJ2-3; D is perhaps TRBD1 or TRBD2 (6 bases each). CDR3 size: 20 residues. Germline CDR1 ENHRY, CDR2 SYGVKD. Trimming took 2 bases from V and 0 from J, leaving 24 bases between them.

This clonotype was picked up many times. V gene TRBV11-2 combines with J gene TRBJ1-6; 7 nucleotides match TRBD1. The V gene's germline CDR1 is SGHAT and CDR2 FQNNGV. The trim removed 5 bases at V and 6 bases at J, leaving 4 bases unmatched. The CDR3 covers 14 residues. In DNA, the CDR3 is TGTGCCAGCAGCCCCGGACAGGTTAATTCACCCCTCCACTTT. The encoded protein is CASSPGQVNSPLHF.

This clonotype has only a few counts. This sequence joins TRBV12-3 or TRBV12-4 and TRBJ2-2; TRBD1 agrees at 10 bases. The J segment lost 9 bases and the V segment lost 3 bases, leaving 4 bases of the junction unmatched. This CDR3 contains 14 residues. The CDR3 loop reads CASSLTGGLRELFF. The CDR3 nucleotides read TGTGCCAGCAGTTTGACAGGGGGCCTTAGGGAGCTGTTTTTT.